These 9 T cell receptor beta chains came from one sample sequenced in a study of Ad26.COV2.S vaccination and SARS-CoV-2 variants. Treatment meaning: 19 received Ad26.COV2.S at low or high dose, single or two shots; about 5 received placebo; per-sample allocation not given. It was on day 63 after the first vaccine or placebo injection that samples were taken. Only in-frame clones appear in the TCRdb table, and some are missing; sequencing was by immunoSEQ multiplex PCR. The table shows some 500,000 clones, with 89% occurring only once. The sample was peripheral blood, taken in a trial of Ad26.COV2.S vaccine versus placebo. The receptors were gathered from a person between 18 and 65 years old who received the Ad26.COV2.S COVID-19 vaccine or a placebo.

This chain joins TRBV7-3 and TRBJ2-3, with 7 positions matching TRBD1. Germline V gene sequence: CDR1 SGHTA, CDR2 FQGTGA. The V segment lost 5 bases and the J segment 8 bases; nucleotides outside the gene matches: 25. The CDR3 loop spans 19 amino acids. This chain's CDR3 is CASSPQGGTVTHPHGTQYF. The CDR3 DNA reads TGTGCCAGCAGCCCACAAGGGGGCACGGTTACTCACCCACACGGTACGCAGTATTTT.

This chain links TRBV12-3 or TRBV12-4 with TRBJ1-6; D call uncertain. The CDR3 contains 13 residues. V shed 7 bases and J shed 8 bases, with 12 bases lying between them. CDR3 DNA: TGTGCCAGCAAAGGTCCCCCGGATTCACCCCTCCACTTT. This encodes CASKGPPDSPLHF.

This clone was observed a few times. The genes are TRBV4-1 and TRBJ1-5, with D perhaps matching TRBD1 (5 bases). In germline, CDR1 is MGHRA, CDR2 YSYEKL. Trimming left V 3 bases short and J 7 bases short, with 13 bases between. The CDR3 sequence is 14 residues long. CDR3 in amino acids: CASSQLQGGQPQHF. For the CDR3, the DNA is TGCGCCAGCAGCCAGCTCCAGGGAGGACAGCCCCAGCATTTT.

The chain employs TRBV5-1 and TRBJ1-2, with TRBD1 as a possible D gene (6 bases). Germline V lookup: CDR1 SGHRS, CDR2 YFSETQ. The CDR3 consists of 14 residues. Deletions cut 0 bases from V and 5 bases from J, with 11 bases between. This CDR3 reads CASSLAPQGYGYTF. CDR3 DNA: TGCGCCAGCAGCTTGGCGCCACAGGGTTATGGCTACACCTTC.

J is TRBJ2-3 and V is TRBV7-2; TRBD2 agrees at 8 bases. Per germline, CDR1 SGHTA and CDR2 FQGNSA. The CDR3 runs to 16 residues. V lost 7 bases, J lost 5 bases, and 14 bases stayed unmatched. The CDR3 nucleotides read TGTGCCAGCAACCAGCTGGCGGGAGGCTCTGGAGATACGCAGTATTTT. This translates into CASNQLAGGSGDTQYF.

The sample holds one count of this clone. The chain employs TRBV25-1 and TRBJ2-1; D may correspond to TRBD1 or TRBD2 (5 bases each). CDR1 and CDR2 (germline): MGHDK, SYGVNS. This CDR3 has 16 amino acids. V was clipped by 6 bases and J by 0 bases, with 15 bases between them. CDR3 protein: CASSRRVGTSYNEQFF. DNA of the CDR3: TGTGCCAGCAGCCGAAGGGTCGGGACCTCCTACAATGAGCAGTTCTTC.

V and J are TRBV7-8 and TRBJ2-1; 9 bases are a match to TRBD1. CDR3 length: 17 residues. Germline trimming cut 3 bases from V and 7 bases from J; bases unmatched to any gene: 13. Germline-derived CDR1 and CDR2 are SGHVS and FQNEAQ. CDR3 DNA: TGTGCCAGCAGCTTCCGCACACAGGGGGCAGGTGGGAATGAGCAGTTCTTC. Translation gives CASSFRTQGAGGNEQFF.

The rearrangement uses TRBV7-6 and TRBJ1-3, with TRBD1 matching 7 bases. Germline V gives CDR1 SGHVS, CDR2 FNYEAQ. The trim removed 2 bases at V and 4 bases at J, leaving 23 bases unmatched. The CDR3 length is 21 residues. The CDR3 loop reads CASSLTGMTGSIHNSGNTIYF. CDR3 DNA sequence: TGTGCCAGCAGCTTAACCGGGATGACAGGGTCTATTCACAATTCCGGAAACACCATATATTTT.

CDR3 sequence: CASSPRTTTDTQYF. The CDR3 nucleotides are TGTGCCAGCTCACCAAGGACTACCACAGATACGCAGTATTTT. The chain has TRBV18 and TRBJ2-3; a possible D gene is TRBD2 (6 bases). The CDR3 contains 14 residues. Trimming took off 2 bases at V and 2 bases at J, with 8 bases between the two ends. Germline V gives CDR1 KGHSH, CDR2 LQKENI.